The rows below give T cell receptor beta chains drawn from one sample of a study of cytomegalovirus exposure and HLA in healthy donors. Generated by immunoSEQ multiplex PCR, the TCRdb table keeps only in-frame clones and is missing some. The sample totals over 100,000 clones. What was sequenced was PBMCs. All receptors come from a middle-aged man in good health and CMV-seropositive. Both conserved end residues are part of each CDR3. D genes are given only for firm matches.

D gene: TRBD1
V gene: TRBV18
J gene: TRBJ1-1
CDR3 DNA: TGTGCCAGCTCACTGGGACAGGGGGGGACTGAAGCTTTCTTT
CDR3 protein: CASSLGQGGTEAFF

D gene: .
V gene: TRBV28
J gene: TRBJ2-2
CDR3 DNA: TGTGCCAGCAGTTTCATCGGCAGGGAGAACACCGGGGAGCTGTTTTTT
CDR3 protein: CASSFIGRENTGELFF

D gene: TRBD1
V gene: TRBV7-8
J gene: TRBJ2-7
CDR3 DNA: TGTGCCAGCAGCACAGGACAGGGTCAAGAGCAGTACTTC
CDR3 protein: CASSTGQGQEQYF

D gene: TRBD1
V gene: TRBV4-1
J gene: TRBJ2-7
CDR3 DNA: TGCGCCAGCAGCCAAGAGGTGGGGGGGACAGGGGGCGAGCAGTACTTC
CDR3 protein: CASSQEVGGTGGEQYF

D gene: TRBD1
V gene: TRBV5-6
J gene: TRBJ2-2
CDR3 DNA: TGTGCCAGCAGTTTCGGGACAGCCAACACCGGGGAGCTGTTTTTT
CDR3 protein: CASSFGTANTGELFF

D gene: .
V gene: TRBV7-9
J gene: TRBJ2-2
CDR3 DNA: TGTGCCAGCAGCGGGGGACTTTACACCGGGGAGCTGTTTTTT
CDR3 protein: CASSGGLYTGELFF

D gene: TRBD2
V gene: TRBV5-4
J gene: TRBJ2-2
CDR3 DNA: TGTGCCAGCAGCGCGAGGGCGGGAGATTACACCGGGGAGCTGTTTTTT
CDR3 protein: CASSARAGDYTGELFF

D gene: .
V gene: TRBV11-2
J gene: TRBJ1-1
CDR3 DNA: TGTGCCAGCAGCCGACGGCGGGACGGGCCTTTCACTGAAGCTTTCTTT
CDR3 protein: CASSRRRDGPFTEAFF

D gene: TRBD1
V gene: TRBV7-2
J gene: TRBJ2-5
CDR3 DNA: TGTGCCAGCAGCTTGGACAGGGGGAATGGGGAGACCCAGTACTTC
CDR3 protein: CASSLDRGNGETQYF

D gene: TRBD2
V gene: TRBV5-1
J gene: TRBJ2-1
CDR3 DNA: TGCGCCACGGCCCCCGGGGGGAGGAGGTTCGATGAGCAGTTCTTC
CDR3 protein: CATAPGGRRFDEQFF

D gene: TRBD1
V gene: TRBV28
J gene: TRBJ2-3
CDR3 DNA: TGTGCCAGCAGTTTGGGGACAGCTAACACAGATACGCAGTATTTT
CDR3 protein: CASSLGTANTDTQYF

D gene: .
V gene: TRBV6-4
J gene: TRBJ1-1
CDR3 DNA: TGTGCCGAAGACAGTCGGAACACTGAAGCTTTCTTT
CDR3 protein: CAEDSRNTEAFF

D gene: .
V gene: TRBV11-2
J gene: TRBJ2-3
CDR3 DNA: TGTGCCAGCAGAACTAGCACAGATACGCAGTATTTT
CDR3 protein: CASRTSTDTQYF